A single T cell receptor (beta chain) is shown here with its context. Its antigen remains unknown. The data were obtained in a study of T cell responses to AZD1222 COVID-19 vaccine. Regarding the study as a whole: Spike-spanning, vaccine-associated CD4 TCRs were dominant at 160-218 and 743-854. Two doses of AZD1222 preceded a rise in Spike-specific TCR breadth and depth.

Trimming pared 6 bases from V and 1 base from J, leaving 3 bases between. CDR3 length equals 11 residues. The V gene's germline CDR1 is MDHEN and CDR2 SYDVKM. Using immunoSEQ multiplex PCR, the repertoire was profiled, and TCRdb retains in-frame clones only, with some absent. The table has roughly 110,000 clones, 85% to 90% seen once. This material consisted of peripheral blood, taken on day 0 of AZD1222 vaccination. The chain carries TRBV28 and TRBJ1-2; D not certain. This TCR was recovered from an adult in good health. CDR3 sequence: CASSDNYGYTF. As DNA, the CDR3 is TGTGCCAGCAGCGATAACTATGGCTACACCTTC.